This passage covers 23 T cell receptor beta chains from one sample sequenced in a study of blood T cells in healthy people across ages. It was with a sample-barcoded 5' primer and a J-beta primer mix that a second PCR of roughly 7 to 12 cycles was run. TCRdb redid the calling of the 5' RACE reads with MiXCR, one entry per CDR3 protein. The sample includes around 800,000 distinct CDR3 sequences, under 30% seen only once; the top ten take around 3%. The data were also submitted as part of a second study, on T cells of mothers and their children.

The sequenced sample consisted of blood. These TCRs come from a boy under 18 in good health.

The chain joins TRBV6-6 to TRBJ2-7; no clear D. The V gene's germline CDR1 is MNHNY and CDR2 SVGAGI (reference sequence). The CDR3 has 12 amino acids. Trimming took off 6 bases at V and 4 bases at J, with 10 bases between the two ends. CDR3 amino acids: CASSPTKYEQYF. The CDR3, as DNA: TGTGCCAGCAGCCCCACGAAGTACGAGCAGTACTTC.

V is TRBV4-1 and J is TRBJ1-3; D might be TRBD1 (6 bases). V was clipped by 4 bases and J by 4 bases, with 17 bases between them. Germline V gene lookup returns CDR1 MGHRA and CDR2 YSYEKL. This CDR3 has 16 residues. The CDR3 reads CASSRAGGAWGNTIYF. In DNA form, the CDR3 reads TGCGCCAGCAGCCGAGCGGGGGGCGCGTGGGGAAACACCATATATTTT.

The sample holds a few counts of this clonotype. This chain connects TRBV7-9 to TRBJ2-5; possibly TRBD1 for D (6 bases). The CDR3 is 14 residues long. CDR1 is SEHNR and CDR2 is FQNEAQ in the germline V gene (reference sequence). V dropped 5 bases and J dropped 1 base, with 11 bases sitting between them. The chain's CDR3 is CASSPGHPQETQYF. In nucleotides, the CDR3 is TGTGCCAGCAGCCCGGGACACCCCCAAGAGACCCAGTACTTC.

V usage is TRBV29-1 and J usage is TRBJ2-1; D unresolved. The CDR3 has 10 residues. Deletions cut 7 bases from V and 5 bases from J, with 6 bases between. Germline lookup yields CDR1 SQVTM and CDR2 ANQGSEA. The CDR3 region is CSGSNNEQFF. The CDR3 nucleotides are TGCAGCGGTAGCAACAATGAGCAGTTCTTC.

The rearrangement links TRBV20-1 to TRBJ2-5, with D tentatively TRBD1 (5 bases). Germline CDR1 DFQATT, CDR2 SNEGSKA (reference sequence). The CDR3 covers 15 residues. The ends were cut back, 3 bases at V and 2 bases at J, with 16 bases in the middle. The CDR3 region is CSARSNRQQQETQYF. DNA of the CDR3: TGCAGTGCTAGGAGTAACAGACAGCAACAAGAGACCCAGTACTTC.

The rearrangement uses TRBV6-6 and TRBJ2-5; D gene ambiguous. The last part of the DNA fits TRBJ2-1 better; the J call may be wrong. This CDR3 region has 15 residues. Germline assignment: CDR1 MNHNY and CDR2 SVGAGI (reference sequence). CDR3 sequence reads: CASSYEAGDNNEQFF. The CDR3 nucleotides are TGTGCCAGCAGTTACGAGGCAGGAGACAACAATGAGCAGTTCTTC.

By its share, this clonotype is medium-sized. The chain combines TRBV18 with TRBJ2-2; D possibly corresponds to TRBD1 (6 bases). Trimming took 1 base from V and 7 from J, leaving 13 bases between them. Germline-derived CDR1 and CDR2 are KGHSH and LQKENI. The CDR3 is 15 amino acids. The CDR3 spells CASSPLGQGHGELFF. Here the CDR3 DNA reads TGTGCCAGCTCACCACTTGGTCAGGGACACGGGGAGCTGTTTTTT.

Only a few counts were recorded for this clonotype. The V gene is TRBV2, the J gene TRBJ2-5, with 9 bases aligning to TRBD2. CDR1 and CDR2 (germline): SNHLY, FYNNEI. CDR3 length: 15 residues. V gave up 3 bases and J gave up 11 bases; unmatched junction bases: 13. CDR3 sequence reads: CASSDPRLAVEEQYF. In DNA form, the CDR3 reads TGTGCCAGCAGTGACCCGCGACTAGCGGTTGAAGAGCAGTACTTC.

In this sample, this clonotype turned up many times. The V and J genes are TRBV7-3 and TRBJ2-1; D possibly corresponds to TRBD2 (7 bases). The CDR3 contains 15 residues. The V gene's germline CDR1 is SGHTA and CDR2 FQGTGA. Between the trimmed V and J ends, which lost 2 bases and 2 bases, there was a span of 10 bases. CDR3 nucleotide sequence: TGTGCCAGCAGCTTAGACGGGGGGCCCTACAATGAGCAGTTCTTC. This translates into CASSLDGGPYNEQFF.

The chain employs TRBV29-1 and TRBJ2-5; the D call may be TRBD1 or TRBD2 (5 bases each). The J call may not be correct, given that the DNA end is closer to TRBJ2-7. CDR1 and CDR2 from the germline V gene are SQVTM and ANQGSEA. The CDR3 runs 12 residues. The CDR3 loop is CSIGRDEYEQYF. CDR3 nucleotide sequence: TGCAGCATTGGCAGGGACGAATACGAGCAGTACTTC.

There are a few counts of this clonotype. The chain links TRBV11-1 to TRBJ1-1; D is uncertain. The V gene lost 1 base and the J gene lost 11 bases, with 11 bases spanning the gap. The CDR3 is made up of 12 amino acids. Germline V gives CDR1 SGHAT, CDR2 FQDESV (reference sequence). In DNA, the CDR3 is TGTGCCAGCAGCTTAGACGAGGGTCCGGCTTTCTTT. Protein: CASSLDEGPAFF.

This clonotype has only a few counts. The chain has TRBV12-3 or TRBV12-4 and TRBJ2-6; tentative D call: TRBD1 (6 bases). The CDR3 is 18 amino acids. Trimming removed 5 bases from V and 0 bases from J, with 17 bases in between. CDR3 protein: CASSRTGKLSSGANVLTF. The CDR3 DNA reads as TGTGCCAGCAGTCGAACAGGGAAGCTTAGCTCTGGGGCCAACGTCCTGACTTTC.

This clonotype was counted a few times. V gene TRBV2 combines with J gene TRBJ2-5; 7 bases line up with TRBD1. This CDR3 contains 14 residues. Losses at the gene ends were 7 bases for V and 5 bases for J; bases not matched to a gene: 10. Germline CDR1 reads SNHLY; CDR2 reads FYNNEI. The CDR3 region has the DNA TGTGCCAGCACCCGACAGGGAAGGGCGGAGACCCAGTACTTC. This encodes CASTRQGRAETQYF.

The rearrangement uses TRBV6-5 and TRBJ2-7, with D possibly TRBD1 on 6 matching bases. The CDR3 has 16 residues. The germline V and J ends were trimmed by 0 bases and 4 bases, with 16 bases remaining between them. CDR1 MNHEY and CDR2 SVGAGI come from the germline V gene. In DNA form, the CDR3 reads TGTGCCAGCAGTTACTCGGTCAGGGGCGAGGGATACGAGCAGTACTTC. The encoded protein is CASSYSVRGEGYEQYF.

This clonotype was observed a handful of times. The chain has TRBV15 and TRBJ2-1; tentative D call: TRBD1 (6 bases). The CDR3 sequence is 15 residues long. The V gene's germline CDR1 is LNHNV and CDR2 YYDKDF (reference sequence). The V end was cut by 5 bases, the J end by 10 bases, with 21 bases between. This CDR3 is CATSDRDTESGEQFF. CDR3 coding DNA: TGTGCCACCAGCGACCGGGACACCGAGTCGGGAGAGCAGTTCTTC.

This clonotype was picked up a small number of times. The CDR3 sequence is CASSARTGVEQFF. CDR3 DNA sequence: TGTGCCAGCAGCGCACGTACAGGGGTAGAGCAGTTCTTC. The rearrangement links TRBV9 to TRBJ2-1; TRBD1 matches 7 bases. Unmatched junction bases numbered 7, after V lost 3 bases and J lost 10 bases. This CDR3 spans 13 amino acids. Germline CDR1 reads SGDLS; CDR2 reads YYNGEE.

This chain uses TRBV12-3 or TRBV12-4 with TRBJ2-7, with a tentative D call TRBD1 (6 bases). The length of the CDR3 is 14 residues. V lost 6 bases, J lost 0 bases, and 12 bases lay in between. The CDR3 protein is CASRATGSSYEQYF. The CDR3 DNA reads TGTGCCAGCAGAGCGACAGGATCCTCCTACGAGCAGTACTTC.

This clonotype was picked up one time. In nucleotides, the CDR3 is TGCGCCAGCAGCGGTAGGCTAGCGGGGGGGAACAATGAGCAGTTCTTC. This encodes CASSGRLAGGNNEQFF. V is TRBV5-1 and J is TRBJ2-1; 12 bases are shared with TRBD2. Germline values: CDR1 SGHRS, CDR2 YFSETQ. This CDR3 region has 16 residues. J gave up 5 bases and V 4 bases, and 7 bases lay outside the gene matches.

A few counts support this clonotype. The chain couples TRBV3-1 to TRBJ2-2; TRBD1 might be the D (6 bases). V lost 7 bases and J lost 3, with 12 bases in between. Germline values: CDR1 LGHDT, CDR2 YNNKEL (reference sequence). This CDR3 has 14 residues. The CDR3 region is CASKAGEDTGELFF. The CDR3 bases are TGTGCCAGCAAGGCAGGGGAAGACACCGGGGAGCTGTTTTTT.

The chain employs TRBV4-1 and TRBJ2-5, with D tentatively TRBD1 (6 bases). The end of the DNA aligns better with TRBJ2-7, so the J call may be wrong. The CDR3 is made up of 15 amino acids. Germline V gene lookup returns CDR1 MGHRA and CDR2 YSYEKL. The CDR3 nucleotides are TGCGCCAGCAGCCAAGTAGGGGACAACTCCTACGAGCAGTACTTC. It encodes CASSQVGDNSYEQYF.

This clonotype was found a few times. This chain links TRBV5-5 with TRBJ2-5; tentatively, D is TRBD1 (6 bases). The last part of the DNA fits TRBJ2-7 better; the J call may be wrong. CDR3 length: 13 amino acids. Germline lookup yields CDR1 SGHKS and CDR2 YYEKEE (reference sequence). CDR3: CASSSQGTYEQYV. The CDR3 DNA is TGTGCCAGCAGCTCACAGGGTACCTACGAGCAGTACGTC.

V usage is TRBV5-1 and J usage is TRBJ2-2; no definite D call. The V end was cut by 0 bases, the J end by 8 bases, with 8 bases between. There are 13 residues in the CDR3. Germline V CDR1 and CDR2: SGHRS, YFSETQ. CDR3 residues: CASSLGFDGELFF. In nucleotides, the CDR3 is TGCGCCAGCAGCTTGGGGTTTGATGGGGAGCTGTTTTTT.

This chain connects TRBV30 to TRBJ1-5, with TRBD1 as a possible D gene (5 bases). Trimming cost V 5 bases and J 5 bases, with 13 bases left between them. Germline V gives CDR1 GTSNPN, CDR2 SVGIG (reference sequence). CDR3 length: 13 residues. The CDR3 reads CAWGLGTDQPQHF. CDR3 nucleotide sequence: TGTGCCTGGGGGCTCGGGACCGATCAGCCCCAGCATTTT.